These 30 T cell receptor beta chains share one sample of origin, sequenced in a study of metastatic and nonmetastatic thyroid tumors (dated by TCRdb to the early 2020s). None of the patients had been given any treatment before thyroid surgery. The library was obtained by PCR. The run used an Illumina HiSeq 4000. The public reads were reanalyzed by TCRdb: fastp trimming at Q25, MiXCR alignment, in-frame beta chains only. The sample table contains 34,000 or so clones; only one count was recorded for around 15% of them. About 3.4% of the sample is taken by the ten largest. Sample: blood. Source of these receptors: a female donor with papillary thyroid cancer or a benign thyroid nodule (not recorded which). Some clones in this sample may be carry-over from other donors' samples.

This clone was seen a handful of times. This chain joins TRBV30 and TRBJ2-7; TRBD1 matches at 9 bases. Germline V gene data show CDR1 as GTSNPN and CDR2 as SVGIG (reference sequence). The CDR3 has 14 amino acids. Trimming cost V 1 base and J 1 base; bases outside gene matches: 2. The CDR3: CAWSAGQGSYEQYF. Written as DNA, the CDR3 is TGTGCCTGGAGTGCGGGACAGGGTTCCTACGAGCAGTACTTC.

This clone was recorded a few times. The chain is built from TRBV28 and TRBJ2-7; TRBD2 matches 7 bases. CDR3 length: 13 amino acids. Trimming took 7 bases from V and 13 from J; bases not matched to a gene: 16. Per germline, CDR1 MDHEN and CDR2 SYDVKM. The CDR3 DNA is TGTGCCAGCATCACCGGGGACTATCGGAGTCACTACTTC. The encoded protein is CASITGDYRSHYF.

This clone was recorded many times. V and J are TRBV6-2 or TRBV6-3 and TRBJ2-2; the D is unclear. The CDR3 is made up of 13 amino acids. Germline CDR1 reads MNHEY; CDR2 reads SVGEGT. The ends were cut back, 3 bases at V and 1 base at J, with 3 bases in the middle. CDR3 loop: CASSYWNTGELFF. CDR3 DNA: TGTGCCAGCAGTTATTGGAACACCGGGGAGCTGTTTTTT.

This clone was recorded many times. The chain's CDR3 is CAWSSRTGHYGYTF. In DNA, the CDR3 is TGTGCCTGGAGTTCACGGACAGGGCACTATGGCTACACCTTC. The chain joins TRBV30 to TRBJ1-2; 8 nucleotides agree with TRBD1. This CDR3 has 14 amino acids. CDR1 and CDR2 (germline): GTSNPN, SVGIG (reference sequence). The V and J ends lost 2 bases and 3 bases, in that order; junction bases with no gene match: 5. The whole variable domain, filled in from reference TRBV30 and TRBJ1-2, reads SQTIHQWPATLVQPVGSPLSLECTVEGTSNPNLYWYRQAAGRGLQLLFYSVGIGQISSEVPQNLSASRPQDRQFILSSKKLLLSDSGFYLCAWSSRTGHYGYTFGSGTRLTVV.

This clone was seen repeatedly, ten times or more. The genes are TRBV13 and TRBJ1-1; no reliable D call. V lost 2 bases, J lost 5 bases, and 6 bases lay in between. CDR1 is PRHDT and CDR2 is FYEKMQ in the germline V gene (reference sequence). The CDR3 runs 12 residues. Here the CDR3 DNA reads TGTGCCAGCAGCTTATCAGGAACTGAAGCTTTCTTT. Its translation: CASSLSGTEAFF.

This clone turned up a few times. Given the absence of the conserved phenylalanine or tryptophan at the CDR3 end, a read error is likely. The CDR3: CARGTGALHNSPLHI. CDR3 sequence (DNA): TGTGCCAGAGGAACAGGGGCCCTTCATAATTCACCCCTCCACATT. The chain recombines TRBV28 with TRBJ1-6; 7 bases are shared with TRBD1. Trimming cost V 9 bases and J 5 bases; bases outside gene matches: 10. This CDR3 has 15 residues. Per germline, CDR1 MDHEN and CDR2 SYDVKM.

The J gene is TRBJ2-1, the V gene TRBV20-1; D ambiguous. The length of the CDR3 is 13 residues. The germline gives CDR1 DFQATT, CDR2 SNEGSKA (reference sequence). V lost 3 bases and J lost 6, with 12 bases in between. In nucleotides, the CDR3 is TGCAGTGCTAGTTTAGTACCAACCAATGAGCAGTTCTTC. Protein: CSASLVPTNEQFF.

Concerning this clone: At one boundary the junction diverges from the germline segment, which might be a read error. The genes are TRBV6-1 and TRBJ2-1; no reliable D call. From germline, CDR1 is MNHNS and CDR2 SASEGT. There are 14 residues in the CDR3. This chain's CDR3 is CASSEGDSYNDQFF. CDR3 sequence (DNA): TGTGCCAGCAGTGAAGGTGACTCCTACAATGATCAGTTCTTC.

As for this clone: A read error may account for a junction end that differs from germline. The V call is TRBV9, the J call TRBJ2-7; the D gene is possibly TRBD2 (6 bases). The CDR3 loop spans 15 amino acids. The germline V gene encodes CDR1 SGDLS and CDR2 YYNGEE. CDR3 sequence: CASSVAAWGLGEQYF. DNA for the CDR3: TGTGCCAGTAGCGTAGCGGCATGGGGCTTGGGAGAGCAGTACTTC.

By share of the sample, this clone is medium-sized. The rearrangement joins TRBV6-2 or TRBV6-3 to TRBJ2-3; TRBD2 agrees at 13 bases. CDR3 length: 15 amino acids. Per germline, CDR1 MNHEY and CDR2 SVGEGT. J was trimmed by 5 bases and V by 2 bases; bases with no gene match: 1. The CDR3 spells CASSYGTSGIDTQYF. The CDR3 region has the DNA TGTGCCAGCAGTTACGGGACTAGCGGGATAGATACGCAGTATTTT.

The genes are TRBV20-1 and TRBJ2-7; D possibly corresponds to TRBD2 (5 bases). Deletions cut 4 bases from V and 3 bases from J, with 10 bases between. CDR1 is DFQATT and CDR2 is SNEGSKA in the germline V gene (reference sequence). The length of the CDR3 is 12 residues. CDR3 amino acids: CSATGENYEQYF. CDR3 bases: TGCAGTGCTACCGGGGAGAACTACGAGCAGTACTTC.

The table lists this clone with many counts. This chain uses TRBV3-1 with TRBJ1-6, with TRBD1 identical over 7 bases. J gave up 7 bases and V 4 bases, and 4 bases lay outside the gene matches. CDR3 length: 14 amino acids. Germline-derived CDR1 and CDR2 are LGHDT and YNNKEL (reference sequence). The CDR3 protein is CASSRRGLNSPLHF. The CDR3 nucleotides are TGTGCCAGCAGCCGGAGGGGGCTAAATTCACCCCTCCACTTT.

The table lists this clone with many counts. This rearrangement joins TRBV6-5 to TRBJ1-1; 7 bases fit TRBD1. Trimming removed 2 bases from V and 7 bases from J; junction bases left unmatched: 1. There are 12 residues in the CDR3. From germline, CDR1 is MNHEY and CDR2 SVGAGI. The CDR3 DNA sequence: TGTGCCAGCAGTTACGGGGACAGTGAAGCTTTCTTT. The encoded protein is CASSYGDSEAFF.

This clone was observed many times. The V call is TRBV2, the J call TRBJ2-3; 9 bases are a match to TRBD2. The CDR3 sequence is 15 residues long. Trimming removed 3 bases from V and 3 bases from J; junction bases left unmatched: 4. CDR1 and CDR2 (germline): SNHLY, FYNNEI. CDR3 sequence reads: CASSDSGRLTDTQYF. The CDR3 DNA reads TGTGCCAGCAGTGATAGCGGGAGATTAACAGATACGCAGTATTTT.

This clone has at least ten counts. CDR3 sequence (DNA): TGTGCCAGCAGCCAGGGGCTGAGCAATCAGCCCCAGCATTTT. This gives the protein CASSQGLSNQPQHF. The chain is built from TRBV5-5 and TRBJ1-5, with a tentative D call TRBD1 (6 bases). Germline V lookup: CDR1 SGHKS, CDR2 YYEKEE (reference sequence). The CDR3 consists of 14 residues. V lost 4 bases to trimming and J lost 1 base, with 9 bases between them.

At least ten counts were recorded for this clone. The CDR3 here is CASSDWDGYGYTF. CDR3 sequence (DNA): TGTGCCAGCAGTGATTGGGACGGCTATGGCTACACCTTC. The chain joins TRBV6-1 to TRBJ1-2; maybe TRBD1 (5 bases). CDR1 MNHNS and CDR2 SASEGT come from the germline V gene. The CDR3 covers 13 residues. V was cut by 3 bases and J by 4 bases, with 9 bases left in between.

At least ten counts were recorded for this clone. This rearrangement joins TRBV24-1 to TRBJ2-6; D gene unclear. The CDR3 has 16 amino acids. Germline assignment: CDR1 KGHDR and CDR2 SFDVKD. V was trimmed by 4 bases and J by 0 bases, leaving 9 bases between them. CDR3 sequence reads: CATSDTPPSGANVLTF. In DNA form, the CDR3 reads TGTGCCACCAGTGACACACCACCCTCTGGGGCCAACGTCCTGACTTTC.

This clone was recorded many times. This sequence joins TRBV28 and TRBJ2-2; 12 nucleotides align to TRBD1. The germline gives CDR1 MDHEN, CDR2 SYDVKM. With V trimmed by 8 bases and J by 6 bases, 4 bases remained unmatched. The CDR3 extends over 14 amino acids. CDR3 sequence (DNA): TGTGCCAGCGGGACAGGGGGCAACGCCGGGGAGCTGTTTTTT. Translation: CASGTGGNAGELFF.

In its sample, this clone was seen a few times. A read error may be the cause here, since a much bigger clone is one base away. The CDR3 nucleotides read TGTGCCAGCAGCTCAGGGGGGAATGAAGCTTTCTTT. Protein: CASSSGGNEAFF. The chain employs TRBV7-9 and TRBJ1-1, with TRBD1 matching 7 bases. J gave up 7 bases and V 4 bases, and 3 bases lay outside the gene matches. The CDR3 consists of 12 residues. Germline V gives CDR1 SEHNR, CDR2 FQNEAQ (reference sequence).

This chain joins TRBV7-6 and TRBJ2-3; 11 positions agree with TRBD2. Germline trimming cut 4 bases from V and 3 bases from J; bases unmatched to any gene: 6. Looked up from germline, CDR1 is SGHVS and CDR2 is FNYEAQ. The CDR3 has 16 residues. CDR3 amino acids: CASSSLLAGATDTQYF. Here the CDR3 DNA reads TGTGCCAGCAGCTCCTTACTAGCGGGGGCGACAGATACGCAGTATTTT.

This clone was observed many times. The genes are TRBV6-1 and TRBJ2-1; weak D call: TRBD1 (6 bases). Germline CDR1 MNHNS, CDR2 SASEGT. The V gene lost 6 bases and the J gene lost 4 bases, with 13 bases spanning the gap. The CDR3 runs to 14 residues. This chain's CDR3 is CASSRQEPYNEQFF. The CDR3, as DNA: TGTGCCAGCAGCCGACAGGAACCTTACAATGAGCAGTTCTTC.

This chain links TRBV20-1 with TRBJ1-5; D is possibly TRBD1 (6 bases). Trimming left V 6 bases short and J 6 bases short, with 15 bases between. This CDR3 is 13 amino acids long. From germline, CDR1 is DFQATT and CDR2 SNEGSKA (reference sequence). Here the CDR3 reads CSAKAGACQPQHF. For the CDR3, the DNA is TGCAGTGCAAAGGCGGGGGCGTGTCAGCCCCAGCATTTT.

The CDR3 protein is CASSWTSGGYNEQFF. In DNA form, the CDR3 reads TGTGCCAGCAGTTGGACTAGCGGGGGATACAATGAGCAGTTCTTC. The chain joins TRBV11-1 to TRBJ2-1; 13 nucleotides line up with TRBD2. The CDR3 contains 15 residues. Trimming cost V 6 bases and J 4 bases; bases outside gene matches: 3. Germline assignment: CDR1 SGHAT and CDR2 FQDESV (reference sequence).

With respect to this clone: With a much larger clone just one base away, this may be a read error. The rearrangement joins TRBV5-1 to TRBJ2-5; maybe TRBD1 (5 bases). The germline CDR1 and CDR2 sequences are SGHRS and YFSETQ. There are 13 residues in the CDR3. The germline V and J ends were trimmed by 4 bases and 3 bases, with 10 bases remaining between them. The CDR3 reads CASSTIGEETQYF. CDR3 coding DNA: TGCGCCAGCAGCACCATAGGGGAAGAGACCCAGTACTTC. Together with reference TRBV5-1 and TRBJ2-5, the CDR3 gives the full variable domain: KAGVTQTPRYLIKTRGQQVTLSCSPISGHRSVSWYQQTPGQGLQFLFEYFSETQRNKGNFPGRFSGRQFSNSRSEMNVSTLELGDSALYLCASSTIGEETQYFGPGTRLLVL.

A note on this clone: The junction departs from germline at one end; a sequencing error may be responsible. The V gene is TRBV20-1, the J gene TRBJ2-1; D unclear. The CDR3 covers 12 residues. Germline CDR1 DFQATT, CDR2 SNEGSKA (reference sequence). The CDR3 sequence is CSARDMGNEQLF. The DNA for the CDR3 is TGCAGTGCTAGAGATATGGGCAATGAGCAGTTATTC.

At least ten counts were recorded for this clone. The chain recombines TRBV13 with TRBJ2-7, with 10 bases lining up with TRBD1. Germline V CDR1 and CDR2: PRHDT, FYEKMQ (reference sequence). CDR3 length: 15 amino acids. V was clipped by 3 bases and J by 3 bases; unmatched bases: 5. CDR3 in DNA: TGTGCCAGCAGCTTCGGGACAGGGGTTGGCTACGAGCAGTACTTC. Protein sequence: CASSFGTGVGYEQYF.

In this sample, this clone is medium-sized. The gene calls are TRBV20-1 and TRBJ2-1, with TRBD2 matching over 9 bases. Germline-derived CDR1 and CDR2 are DFQATT and SNEGSKA (reference sequence). The V gene end was trimmed by 1 base and the J gene end by 2 bases; junction bases not matched to a gene: 0. This CDR3 spans 14 amino acids. The CDR3 DNA sequence: TGCAGTGCTAGAGGACTAGCGGCCTACAATGAGCAGTTCTTC. This encodes CSARGLAAYNEQFF.

As to this clone: A junction boundary mismatches the germline segment, possibly from a read error. The chain uses TRBV5-1 and TRBJ2-1, with D perhaps matching TRBD1 (5 bases). Germline values: CDR1 SGHRS, CDR2 YFSETQ. The CDR3 contains 14 residues. The CDR3 DNA follows: TGCGCCAGCAGCACGGACACGGGTGGAAACCCTCTTCTGTTC. Translating gives CASSTDTGGNPLLF. Full variable domain (rest looked up from reference TRBV5-1 and TRBJ2-1): KAGVTQTPRYLIKTRGQQVTLSCSPISGHRSVSWYQQTPGQGLQFLFEYFSETQRNKGNFPGRFSGRQFSNSRSEMNVSTLELGDSALYLCASSTDTGGNPLLFGPGTRLTVL.

This clone was found many times. The rearrangement uses TRBV28 and TRBJ1-5, with D unclear. CDR3 length equals 14 residues. Trimming pared 3 bases from V and 0 bases from J, leaving 6 bases between. Looked up from germline, CDR1 is MDHEN and CDR2 is SYDVKM. Here the CDR3 reads CASSFSDSNQPQHF. In DNA form, the CDR3 reads TGTGCCAGCAGTTTTTCAGATAGCAATCAGCCCCAGCATTTT.

The J gene is TRBJ2-3, the V gene TRBV4-1, with 12 bases identical to TRBD2. The CDR3 loop spans 16 amino acids. The germline V gene encodes CDR1 MGHRA and CDR2 YSYEKL. The trim removed 4 bases at V and 4 bases at J, leaving 6 bases unmatched. Written as DNA, the CDR3 is TGCGCCAGCAGCCCGACTAGCGGGAGCTTCGCAGATACGCAGTATTTT. Residues: CASSPTSGSFADTQYF.